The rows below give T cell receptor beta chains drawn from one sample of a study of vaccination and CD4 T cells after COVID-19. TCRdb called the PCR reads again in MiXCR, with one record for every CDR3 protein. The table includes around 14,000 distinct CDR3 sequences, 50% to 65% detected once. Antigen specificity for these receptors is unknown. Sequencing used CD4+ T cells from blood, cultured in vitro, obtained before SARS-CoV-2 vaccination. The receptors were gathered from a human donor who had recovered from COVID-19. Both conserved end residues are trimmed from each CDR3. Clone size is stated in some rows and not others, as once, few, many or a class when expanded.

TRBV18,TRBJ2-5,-,ASSPLALETQY
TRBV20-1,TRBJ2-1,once,SARDYSAGGLRNEQF
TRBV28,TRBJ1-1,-,ASSLFMREGTEAF
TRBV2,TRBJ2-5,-,ASSEGLREETQY
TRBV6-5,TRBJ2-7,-,ASSYSRLATNHEQY
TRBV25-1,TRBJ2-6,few,ASSGTGANVLT
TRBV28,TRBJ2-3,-,ASSLEASGTSTDTQY
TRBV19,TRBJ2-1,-,ASSISRPANNEQF
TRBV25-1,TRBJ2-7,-,ASSRVDSSYEQY
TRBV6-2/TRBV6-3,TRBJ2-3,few,ASSYGGSTDTQY
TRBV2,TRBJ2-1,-,ASRSTTSYNEQF
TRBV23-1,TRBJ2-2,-,ASSLRAGESGELF
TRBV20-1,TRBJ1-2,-,SARQLRGAQGYGYT
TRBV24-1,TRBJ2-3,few,ATSDPRLGTQY
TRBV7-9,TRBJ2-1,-,ASSLARGGAYNEQF
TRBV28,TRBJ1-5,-,VSSDPGGQPQH
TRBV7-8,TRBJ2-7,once,ASSPQESSYEQY
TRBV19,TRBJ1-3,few,ASSPIGNPGNTIY
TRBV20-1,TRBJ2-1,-,SASNRATSGSHEQF
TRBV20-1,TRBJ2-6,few,SASKTPSGANVLT
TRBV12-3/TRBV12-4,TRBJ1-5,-,ASSLETAGGGNNQPQH
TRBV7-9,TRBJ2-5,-,ASSMRVQALVRAVQY
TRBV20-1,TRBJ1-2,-,SAVRGGNYGYT
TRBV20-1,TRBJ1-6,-,SARDIREGGSTLH
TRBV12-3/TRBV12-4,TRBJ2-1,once,ASRETWADEQF
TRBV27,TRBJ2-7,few,ASSWGAGPYEQY
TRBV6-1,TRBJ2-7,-,ASSPWFTSGNNYEQY
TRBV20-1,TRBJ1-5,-,SARRTGNQPQH
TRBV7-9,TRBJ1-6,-,ASSLSRSAYNSPLH
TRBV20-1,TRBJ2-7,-,SASPSGRVGYEQY
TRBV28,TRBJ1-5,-,ATQYSNQPQH
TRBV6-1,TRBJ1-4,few,ASSPNRVGGLF
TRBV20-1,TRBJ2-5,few,SAGDDGGTGETQY
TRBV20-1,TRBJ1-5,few,SALSLTAGEEEPQH
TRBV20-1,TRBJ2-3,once,SAFYRGRAADTQY
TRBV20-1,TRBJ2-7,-,SASRGEQY
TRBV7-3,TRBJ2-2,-,ASSSNTGELF
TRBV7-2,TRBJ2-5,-,ASSRQGARQETQY
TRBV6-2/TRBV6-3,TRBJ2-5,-,ASSSLTSGRETQY
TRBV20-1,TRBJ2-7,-,NPIRESYEQY
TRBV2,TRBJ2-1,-,ASSSETSGNEQF
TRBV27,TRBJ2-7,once,ASSEMGGNSYEQY
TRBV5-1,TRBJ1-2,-,ASSLGGLHYGYT
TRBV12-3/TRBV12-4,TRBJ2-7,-,ASSFRSYEQY
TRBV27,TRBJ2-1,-,ASSLWQTSGRASYNEQF
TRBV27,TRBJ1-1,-,ASSAGMAGGRNTEAF
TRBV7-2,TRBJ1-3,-,ASSLQVSSGNTIY
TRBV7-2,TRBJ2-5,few,ASSFEQGYQETQY
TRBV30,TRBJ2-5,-,AWSVGWGETQY
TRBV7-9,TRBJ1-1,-,ASSTQGNTEAF
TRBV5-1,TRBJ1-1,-,ASSFPEGTEAF
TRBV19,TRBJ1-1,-,ASEGQGNTEAF
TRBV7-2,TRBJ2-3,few,ASSLVSSGDTQY
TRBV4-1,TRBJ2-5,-,ASRHTGVPQETQY